What follows is one T cell receptor beta chain and its context. Its antigen target is currently unknown. The data are from a study of monozygotic twins with inflammatory bowel disease (dated by TCRdb to between 2018 and 2021). General notes on the study: In total, 28 monozygotic twin pairs made up the full study: 19 Danish pairs, all IBD-discordant, plus nine German pairs, of which four were IBD-concordant and five were IBD-discordant. Disease-associated traits were sought mainly through comparisons between IBD patients and their genetically identical healthy co-twins within discordant pairs. Each individual had, on average, about 151 000 unique TCRalpha sequences and 181 000 unique TCRbeta sequences available for analysis.

From each donor, an approximately 2.5 ml peripheral blood sample was drawn into PAXgene tubes and stored at -80 degrees C. Without any T cell sorting, total RNA was extracted from whole blood using the PAXgene blood miRNA kit on an automated QIAcube. Peripheral blood from monozygotic twin pairs, either concordant or discordant for inflammatory bowel disease, underwent deep TCRalpha and TCRbeta repertoire profiling that used unique molecular barcoding. Smoking habits were recorded for all twin pairs, and individuals were classified as current, former or never smokers. Broad study findings and their caveats: TCRbeta repertoire diversity, by inverse Simpson index, was decreased in IBD patients compared with their healthy co-twins. The analysis was unable to tell different T cell subtypes apart. The results gave no support for a single strong signal or clonotype linked to IBD. Because patients received different immunosuppressive treatments, the repertoires may have picked up extra background noise and variability between individuals. Repertoire similarity did not differ between concordant and discordant twins, possibly due to limited statistical power. IBD patients shared fewer clonotypes with other individuals than healthy twins did, most markedly in patients showing signs of disease activity.

Library construction relied on 5' RACE. The input for every TCR library was around 3.5 ug of total RNA. cDNA was synthesized with SMARTScribe reverse transcriptase in eight separate reactions per sample. During cDNA synthesis, template switching was used to introduce unique molecular identifiers that contained a 6-nucleotide sample barcode. Two nested PCRs of around 15 and 10 cycles amplified the TCRalpha and TCRbeta cDNA, and bead purification followed each PCR. Before amplification, the cDNA was both treated with uracil DNA-glycosylase and purified with the QIAquick PCR purification kit. The second PCR added Illumina TruSeq-compatible adapters along with sample-specific barcodes. TapeStation and Qubit were used to check library quality and concentration, and around 5 ng of each library went into the pool. The pooled libraries were sequenced with 2 x 100 bp reads and custom sequencing primers on an Illumina HiSeq2500 single-index Rapid Run. Under the source paper's analysis protocol: PCR and sequencing errors were corrected by UMI-based consensus assembly using MiGEC version 1.2.6. V(D)J alignment, clonotype assembly and CDR3 extraction were performed with MiXCR version 2.1.1. To normalise gene usage, clonotype sharing and MAIT/NKT TCR abundance, the top 1000, 10 000 and 20 000 clonotypes in each sample were analysed. Diversity was computed as the inverse Simpson index with the vegan R package after downsampling to 27 000 UMIs. Paired Mann-Whitney U tests were applied to discordant twin pairs, and Benjamini-Hochberg correction was used for multiple testing. The reads went through TCRdb reprocessing, and each CDR3 protein sequence gets one entry with no DNA. What appears here as the V and J calls and clone size reflects TCRdb's work, not the paper's. The record for this sample contains more than 300,000 distinct CDR3 sequences. The top ten clones comprise 2.6% of the sample.

The CDR3, from cysteine to phenylalanine, totals 15 residues. This entry has no DNA. Sequences were obtained from blood. The receptor was isolated from a human donor with ulcerative colitis or Crohn's disease, or a healthy co-twin of an affected twin (not recorded which). This chain joins TRBV12-3 or TRBV12-4 to TRBJ1-2; lacking DNA, the TRBD1 call made by TCRdb goes unchecked. The CDR3 reads CASSLSLGQNYGYTF.